One and the same sample provided the 30 T cell receptor beta chains below, sequenced in a study of CD8+ T cells in alopecia areata. After isolation, RNA underwent reverse transcription to generate cDNA as the sequencing template. Measured with immunoSEQ multiplex PCR; TCRdb has only the in-frame clones, and not every one. The sample contains 150,000 to 160,000 clones, about 51% of which appear only once. The input for sequencing was CD8+ T cells sorted from blood, taken at week 0. The receptors shown here come from a human donor with alopecia areata.

For this clone: The sample contains more than one DNA sequence encoding this CDR3. This chain connects TRBV30 to TRBJ2-3, with D unresolved. The ends were cut back, 1 base at V and 1 base at J, with 9 bases in the middle. This CDR3 region has 14 residues. Germline V gene lookup returns CDR1 GTSNPN and CDR2 SVGIG (reference sequence). The DNA of the CDR3 is TGTGCCTGGAGTGCCTCTGGGGGCACAGATACGCAGTATTTT. Amino acid sequence: CAWSASGGTDTQYF.

There are many counts of this clone. The gene calls are TRBV7-6 and TRBJ2-2; D is possibly TRBD1 or TRBD2 (5 bases each). CDR3 length equals 16 residues. Germline V gene lookup returns CDR1 SGHVS and CDR2 FNYEAQ. With 2 bases removed from V and 4 bases from J, the gap between germline ends came to 14 bases. The DNA for the CDR3 is TGTGCCAGCAGCTTACGGGGCTCCCATACCACCGGGGAGCTGTTTTTT. Its translation: CASSLRGSHTTGELFF.

This chain uses TRBV7-2 with TRBJ2-5; D gene unclear. The germline V gene has CDR1 SGHTA and CDR2 FQGNSA. V was shortened by 2 bases and J by 1 base, with 11 bases between the two germline ends. This CDR3 has 15 amino acids. CDR3 region: CASSLHRGSQETQYF. In DNA form, the CDR3 reads TGTGCCAGCAGCTTACATCGCGGTAGCCAAGAGACCCAGTACTTC. The full variable domain, its missing parts supplied by reference TRBV7-2 and TRBJ2-5, is GAGVSQSPSNKVTEKGKDVELRCDPISGHTALYWYRQSLGQGLEFLIYFQGNSAPDKSGLPSDRFSAERTGGSVSTLTIQRTQQEDSAVYLCASSLHRGSQETQYFGPGTRLLVL.

This rearrangement joins TRBV14 to TRBJ1-5; D call uncertain. The V end was cut by 2 bases, the J end by 3 bases, with 5 bases between. The CDR3 runs to 13 residues. The germline CDR1 and CDR2 sequences are SGHDN and FVKESK. The CDR3 DNA follows: TGTGCCAGCAGCCAAACTCACAATCAGCCCCAGCATTTT. This translates into CASSQTHNQPQHF.

The rearrangement uses TRBV30 and TRBJ1-2, with D possibly TRBD1 on 5 matching bases. V was cut by 5 bases and J by 6 bases, with 7 bases left in between. This CDR3 comprises 10 residues. Germline lookup yields CDR1 GTSNPN and CDR2 SVGIG (reference sequence). DNA for the CDR3: TGTGCCTGGGCGGGGGATGGCTACACCTTC. Translation: CAWAGDGYTF.

This rearrangement joins TRBV7-6 to TRBJ2-7, with TRBD1 as a possible D gene (5 bases). V was cut by 0 bases and J by 3 bases, with 6 bases left in between. CDR1 and CDR2 from the germline V gene are SGHVS and FNYEAQ. This CDR3 comprises 13 residues. The CDR3 reads CASSLAQGYEQYF. In DNA, the CDR3 is TGTGCCAGCAGCTTAGCCCAGGGCTACGAGCAGTACTTC.

This clone appeared a few times. The genes are TRBV30 and TRBJ2-4, with TRBD2 identical over 8 bases. The CDR3 has 18 amino acids. The germline CDR1 and CDR2 sequences are GTSNPN and SVGIG (reference sequence). The junction had 22 bases not matched to a gene; V was cut back by 4 bases and J by 8 bases. Here the CDR3 DNA reads TGTGCCTGGACGACCCCTCAACGGCGGGGGGCGACAAACTACATTCAGTACTTC. Protein: CAWTTPQRRGATNYIQYF. The whole variable domain, remainder taken from reference TRBV30 and TRBJ2-4, is SQTIHQWPATLVQPVGSPLSLECTVEGTSNPNLYWYRQAAGRGLQLLFYSVGIGQISSEVPQNLSASRPQDRQFILSSKKLLLSDSGFYLCAWTTPQRRGATNYIQYFGAGTRLSVL.

V is TRBV4-1 and J is TRBJ1-2; 7 positions agree with TRBD1. Per germline, CDR1 MGHRA and CDR2 YSYEKL. The junction had 10 bases not matched to a gene; V was cut back by 2 bases and J by 4 bases. The CDR3 extends over 16 amino acids. Written as DNA, the CDR3 is TGCGCCAGCAGCCAAATAGGGACAGAAGCGAGCTATGGCTACACCTTC. Amino acids: CASSQIGTEASYGYTF.

CDR3 nucleotides: TGTGCCTGGAGTGAAGGGGTGACTAATGAAAAACTGTTTTTT. Residues: CAWSEGVTNEKLFF. The V gene is TRBV30, the J gene TRBJ1-4; TRBD1 is a possible D gene (5 bases). Germline CDR1 and CDR2: GTSNPN and SVGIG (reference sequence). The CDR3 is made up of 14 amino acids. V lost 1 base and J 2 bases, leaving 8 bases between the germline ends.

The V and J genes are TRBV19 and TRBJ1-6; D is unclear. The germline V gene encodes CDR1 LNHDA and CDR2 SQIVND (reference sequence). Trimming stripped 3 bases from V and 14 bases from J, with 8 bases between. This CDR3 spans 11 amino acids. The CDR3 DNA is TGTGCCAGTAGTATTAACCTCGCCCTCCACTTT. Translating gives CASSINLALHF.

As for this clone: The germline gene is not matched at one end of the junction; a read error may be the cause. The chain is built from TRBV9 and TRBJ2-6; the D gene could be TRBD1 or TRBD2 (5 bases each). From germline, CDR1 is SGDLS and CDR2 YYNGEE. This CDR3 has 16 amino acids. The CDR3 DNA reads TGTACCAGCAGCGTAAGTGAGGGGTCTGGGGCCAACGTCCTGACTTTC. Protein sequence: CTSSVSEGSGANVLTF.

The CDR3 bases are TGTGTTTCCCGGGACAGGGCGCTGAACACTGAAGCTTTCTTT. Translated: CVSRDRALNTEAFF. The V gene is TRBV27, the J gene TRBJ1-1, with 9 bases identical to TRBD1. The CDR3 sequence is 14 residues long. CDR1 and CDR2 from the germline V gene are MNHEY and SMNVEV (reference sequence).

This clone was seen only a few times. This chain joins TRBV30 and TRBJ2-7; 7 bases match TRBD1. The junction had 3 bases not matched to a gene; V was cut back by 1 base and J by 6 bases. Germline CDR1 reads GTSNPN; CDR2 reads SVGIG (reference sequence). The CDR3 runs 12 residues. CDR3 nucleotide sequence: TGTGCCTGGAGTGCCACAGGGGTCGAGCAGTACTTC. Its translation is CAWSATGVEQYF.

CDR3 bases: TGTGCCAGCGGGCCCGAATGCGACGGCGGCACCATATATTTT. Translating it yields CASGPECDGGTIYF. The chain couples TRBV21-1 to TRBJ1-3. TRBV21-1 has pseudogene status. The CDR3 runs to 14 residues.

In its sample, this clone was seen a few times. The genes are TRBV5-1 and TRBJ1-2; 9 bases line up with TRBD1. From germline, CDR1 is SGHRS and CDR2 YFSETQ. With V trimmed by 4 bases and J by 6 bases, 19 bases remained unmatched. The CDR3 has 18 amino acids. The CDR3 DNA reads TGCGCCAGCAGCCCAGAACCCGGGACAGGGAGTTTAGCGGATGGCTACACCTTC. It translates to CASSPEPGTGSLADGYTF.

This clone was seen more than once but under ten times. The chain employs TRBV7-8 and TRBJ2-7; the match to TRBD2 covers 7 bases. The ends lost 5 bases at V and 4 bases at J; junction bases unmatched: 11. The CDR3 contains 15 residues. CDR1 is SGHVS and CDR2 is FQNEAQ in the germline V gene. Here the CDR3 DNA reads TGTGCCAGCAGCCCCTATACGGGACTAAGATACGAGCAGTACTTC. It encodes CASSPYTGLRYEQYF.

The J gene is TRBJ2-2, the V gene TRBV6-5, with TRBD2 matching over 8 bases. CDR3 length equals 15 residues. In germline, CDR1 is MNHEY, CDR2 SVGAGI. The V and J ends lost 8 bases and 3 bases, in that order; junction bases with no gene match: 8. CDR3 protein: CASLSGGPYTGELFF. In DNA, the CDR3 is TGTGCCAGCCTCTCGGGGGGGCCTTACACCGGGGAGCTGTTTTTT.

In DNA form, the CDR3 reads TGCAGCACCCCTGGGGACTCTAGCACAGATACGCAGTATTTT. Its translation is CSTPGDSSTDTQYF. The chain joins TRBV29-1 to TRBJ2-3; D might be TRBD2 (6 bases). The CDR3 has 14 residues. V was clipped by 8 bases and J by 0 bases, with 15 bases between them. Germline assignment: CDR1 SQVTM and CDR2 ANQGSEA.

The rearrangement links TRBV27 to TRBJ2-7, with TRBD1 identical over 9 bases. Germline V gene data show CDR1 as MNHEY and CDR2 as SMNVEV (reference sequence). CDR3 length equals 14 residues. Trimming took 7 bases from V and 4 from J; bases not matched to a gene: 8. The CDR3 is CASTSGTGPYEQYF. CDR3 sequence (DNA): TGTGCCAGCACCTCTGGGACAGGGCCATACGAGCAGTACTTC.

This clone was detected a few times. The genes are TRBV5-1 and TRBJ2-7; TRBD1 agrees at 10 bases. With 6 bases clipped from V and 6 bases from J, the junction kept 9 bases outside the gene matches. CDR3 length equals 14 residues. The germline V gene encodes CDR1 SGHRS and CDR2 YFSETQ. The CDR3 DNA follows: TGCGCCAGCAACGATAGGACAGGGGGGAGCGAGCAGTACTTC. Translating gives CASNDRTGGSEQYF.

This clone has more than one count but fewer than ten. CDR3 sequence (DNA): TGCGCCAGCAGCTACAGGGGGTTAGCCGATGAAAAACTGTTTTTT. Its translation: CASSYRGLADEKLFF. This chain joins TRBV5-1 and TRBJ1-4; 8 bases match TRBD1. Germline CDR1 reads SGHRS; CDR2 reads YFSETQ. Germline trimming cut 3 bases from V and 6 bases from J; bases unmatched to any gene: 7. CDR3 length equals 15 residues.

The CDR3 sequence is CASSSGSGSGELFF. In DNA form, the CDR3 reads TGTGCCAGCAGCTCCGGGAGCGGATCCGGGGAGCTGTTTTTT. The V gene is TRBV27, the J gene TRBJ2-2; the D gene is possibly TRBD2 (6 bases). V was trimmed by 6 bases and J by 6 bases, leaving 14 bases between them. This CDR3 comprises 14 residues. CDR1 and CDR2 (germline): MNHEY, SMNVEV (reference sequence).

This rearrangement joins TRBV29-1 to TRBJ2-2, with D perhaps TRBD1 or TRBD2 (5 bases each). Germline values: CDR1 SQVTM, CDR2 ANQGSEA. V was cut by 4 bases and J by 2 bases, with 11 bases left in between. The CDR3 sequence is 14 residues long. CDR3 in DNA: TGCAGCGTTGGGGACCAACTCAACACCGGGGAGCTGTTTTTT. Amino acid sequence: CSVGDQLNTGELFF.

In DNA form, the CDR3 reads TGCGCCAGCAGCCAAGATAGGAGGGGGCTATCACCCCTCCACTTT. Translating gives CASSQDRRGLSPLHF. V gene TRBV4-3 combines with J gene TRBJ1-6; 7 nucleotides line up with TRBD1. This CDR3 region has 15 residues. Germline assignment: CDR1 LGHNA and CDR2 YSLEER. Unmatched junction bases numbered 6, after V lost 0 bases and J lost 10 bases.

The chain is built from TRBV14 and TRBJ1-1; D is undetermined. The CDR3 totals 14 residues. Trimming stripped 1 base from V and 7 bases from J, with 13 bases between. CDR1 and CDR2 (germline): SGHDN, FVKESK. The CDR3 sequence: CASSQVPVRIEAFF. The DNA for the CDR3 is TGTGCCAGCAGCCAAGTTCCGGTACGGATTGAAGCTTTCTTT.

CDR3 in amino acids: CASSQLQGNSPLHF. CDR3 nucleotides: TGCGCCAGCAGCCAATTACAGGGGAATTCACCCCTCCACTTT. The genes are TRBV4-3 and TRBJ1-6; 7 bases line up with TRBD1. The CDR3 is 14 residues long. Germline CDR1 is LGHNA and CDR2 is YSLEER. Germline trimming cut 2 bases from V and 7 bases from J; bases unmatched to any gene: 2.

The sample holds a few counts of this clone. This rearrangement joins TRBV5-6 to TRBJ2-7; D is ambiguous. Germline V CDR1 and CDR2: SGHDT, YYEEEE. The germline V and J ends were trimmed by 2 bases and 7 bases, with 16 bases remaining between them. CDR3 size: 14 residues. Here the CDR3 DNA reads TGTGCCAGCAGCTTAGACACAAGCTTGGGAGAGCAGTACTTC. It encodes CASSLDTSLGEQYF.

V is TRBV4-3 and J is TRBJ2-7; D is unresolved. V lost 0 bases to trimming and J lost 7 bases, with 13 bases between them. The CDR3 spans 14 residues. The germline V gene encodes CDR1 LGHNA and CDR2 YSLEER. In DNA, the CDR3 is TGCGCCAGCAGCCAAGATCAGATCCCCGGTGAGCAGTACTTC. Amino acid sequence: CASSQDQIPGEQYF.

The sample holds a few counts of this clone. This sequence joins TRBV9 and TRBJ1-2, with TRBD1 matching 7 bases. CDR3 size: 15 residues. J lost 8 bases, V lost 5 bases, and 15 bases had no gene match. Germline V gene data show CDR1 as SGDLS and CDR2 as YYNGEE. The chain's CDR3 is CASSARDSPGWGYTF. The CDR3 coding sequence is TGTGCCAGCAGTGCCCGGGACAGCCCGGGGTGGGGCTACACCTTC.

Points on this clone: A junction boundary mismatches the germline segment, possibly from a read error. CDR3 loop: CASSQVSLATDYGYTF. Here the CDR3 DNA reads TGCGCCAGCAGCCAAGTTTCGCTAGCCACAGACTATGGCTACACCTTC. V is TRBV5-8 and J is TRBJ1-2; D call uncertain. From germline, CDR1 is SGHTS and CDR2 YDEGEE. CDR3 length: 16 residues.